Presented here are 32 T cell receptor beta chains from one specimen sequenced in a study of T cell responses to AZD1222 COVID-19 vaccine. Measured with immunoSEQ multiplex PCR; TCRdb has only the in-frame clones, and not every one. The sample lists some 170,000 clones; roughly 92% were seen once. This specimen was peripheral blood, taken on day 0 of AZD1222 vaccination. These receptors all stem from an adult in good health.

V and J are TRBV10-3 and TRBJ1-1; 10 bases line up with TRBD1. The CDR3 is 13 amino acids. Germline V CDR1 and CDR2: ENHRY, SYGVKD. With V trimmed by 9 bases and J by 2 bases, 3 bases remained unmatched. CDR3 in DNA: TGTGCCATTAGGACAGGGGGAAACACTGAAGCTTTCTTT. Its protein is CAIRTGGNTEAFF.

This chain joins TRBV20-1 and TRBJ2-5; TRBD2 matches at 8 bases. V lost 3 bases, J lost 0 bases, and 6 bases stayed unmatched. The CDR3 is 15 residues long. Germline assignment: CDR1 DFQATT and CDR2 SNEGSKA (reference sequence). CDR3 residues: CSASPPSGYQETQYF. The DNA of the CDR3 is TGCAGTGCTAGTCCCCCTAGCGGGTACCAAGAGACCCAGTACTTC.

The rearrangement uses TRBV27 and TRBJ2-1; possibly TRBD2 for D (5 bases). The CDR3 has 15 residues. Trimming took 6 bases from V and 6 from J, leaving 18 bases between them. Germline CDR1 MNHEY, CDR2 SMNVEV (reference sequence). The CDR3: CASRSSGTSGNEQFF. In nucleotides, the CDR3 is TGTGCCAGCAGGTCCAGCGGAACCTCGGGCAATGAGCAGTTCTTC.

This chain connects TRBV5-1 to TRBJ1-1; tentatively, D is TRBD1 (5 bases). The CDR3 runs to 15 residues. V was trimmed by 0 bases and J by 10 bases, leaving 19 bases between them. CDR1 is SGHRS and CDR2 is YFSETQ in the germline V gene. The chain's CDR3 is CASSLGPGGPNGAFF. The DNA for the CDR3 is TGCGCCAGCAGCTTGGGGCCCGGGGGACCCAACGGAGCTTTCTTT.

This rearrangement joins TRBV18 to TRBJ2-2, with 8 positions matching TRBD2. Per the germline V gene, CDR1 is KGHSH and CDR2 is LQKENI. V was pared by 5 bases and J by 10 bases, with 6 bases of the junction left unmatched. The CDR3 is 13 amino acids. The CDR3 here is CASSGLASEELFF. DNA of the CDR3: TGTGCCAGCTCAGGACTAGCTTCGGAGGAGCTGTTTTTT.

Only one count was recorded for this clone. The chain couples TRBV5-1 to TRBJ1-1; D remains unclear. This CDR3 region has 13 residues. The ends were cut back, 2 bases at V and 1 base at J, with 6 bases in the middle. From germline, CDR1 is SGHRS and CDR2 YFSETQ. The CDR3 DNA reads TGCGCCAGCAGCTTTGGGGAGAACACTGAAGCTTTCTTT. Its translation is CASSFGENTEAFF.

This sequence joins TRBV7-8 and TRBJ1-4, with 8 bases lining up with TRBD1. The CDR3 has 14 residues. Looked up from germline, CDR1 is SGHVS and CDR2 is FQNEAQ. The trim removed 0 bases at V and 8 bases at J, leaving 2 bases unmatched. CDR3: CASSLARTGEKLFF. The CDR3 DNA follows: TGTGCCAGCAGCTTAGCCCGGACAGGGGAAAAACTGTTTTTT.

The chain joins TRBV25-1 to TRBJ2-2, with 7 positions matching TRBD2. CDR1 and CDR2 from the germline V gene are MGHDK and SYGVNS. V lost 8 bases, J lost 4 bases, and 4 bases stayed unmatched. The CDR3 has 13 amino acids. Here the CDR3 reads CASRGVGTGELFF. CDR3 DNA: TGTGCCAGCCGGGGGGTGGGCACCGGGGAGCTGTTTTTT.

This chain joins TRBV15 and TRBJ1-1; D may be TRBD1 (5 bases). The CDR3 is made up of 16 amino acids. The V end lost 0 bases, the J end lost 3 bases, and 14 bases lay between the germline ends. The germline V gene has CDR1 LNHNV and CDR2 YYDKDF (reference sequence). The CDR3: CATSRDAEGTDTEAFF. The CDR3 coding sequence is TGTGCCACCAGCAGAGATGCGGAGGGGACGGACACTGAAGCTTTCTTT.

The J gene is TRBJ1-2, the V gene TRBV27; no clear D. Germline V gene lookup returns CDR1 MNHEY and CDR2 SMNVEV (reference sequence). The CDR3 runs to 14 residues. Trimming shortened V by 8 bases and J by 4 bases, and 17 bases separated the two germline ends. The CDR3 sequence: CASADRGTVYGYTF. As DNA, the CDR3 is TGTGCCAGCGCGGACCGCGGAACAGTCTATGGCTACACCTTC.

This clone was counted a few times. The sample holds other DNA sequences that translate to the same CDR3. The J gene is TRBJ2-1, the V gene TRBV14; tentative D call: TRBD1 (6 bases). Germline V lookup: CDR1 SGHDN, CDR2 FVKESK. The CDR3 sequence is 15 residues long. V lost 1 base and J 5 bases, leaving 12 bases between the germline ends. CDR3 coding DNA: TGTGCCAGCAGCCAAGCGGCAGGGGCAAACAATGAGCAGTTCTTC. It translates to CASSQAAGANNEQFF.

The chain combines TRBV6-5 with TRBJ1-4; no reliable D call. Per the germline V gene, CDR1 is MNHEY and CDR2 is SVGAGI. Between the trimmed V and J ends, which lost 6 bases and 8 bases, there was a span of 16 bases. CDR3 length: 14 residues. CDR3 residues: CASSSPVDGEKLFF. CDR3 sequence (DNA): TGTGCCAGCAGCAGCCCGGTGGATGGGGAAAAACTGTTTTTT.

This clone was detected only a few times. The CDR3 DNA reads TGTGCCAGTAGTATCCCTAGCCCCGGGTACACCGGGGAGCTGTTTTTT. Translated: CASSIPSPGYTGELFF. This chain links TRBV19 with TRBJ2-2; the D gene is possibly TRBD2 (5 bases). The CDR3 contains 16 residues. Trimming shortened V by 3 bases and J by 3 bases, and 14 bases separated the two germline ends. Germline V gives CDR1 LNHDA, CDR2 SQIVND (reference sequence).

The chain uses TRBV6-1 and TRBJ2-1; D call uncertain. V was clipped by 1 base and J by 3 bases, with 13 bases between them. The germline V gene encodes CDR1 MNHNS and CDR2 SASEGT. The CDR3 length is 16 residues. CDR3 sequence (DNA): TGTGCCAGCAGTGAAGGCAGGAGAGGAATCTACAATGAGCAGTTCTTC. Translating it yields CASSEGRRGIYNEQFF.

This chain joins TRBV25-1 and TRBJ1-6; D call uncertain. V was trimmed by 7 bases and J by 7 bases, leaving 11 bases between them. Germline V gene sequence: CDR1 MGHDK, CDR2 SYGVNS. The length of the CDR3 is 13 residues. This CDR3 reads CASKVGRNSPLHF. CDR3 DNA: TGTGCCAGCAAAGTGGGAAGGAATTCACCCCTCCACTTT.

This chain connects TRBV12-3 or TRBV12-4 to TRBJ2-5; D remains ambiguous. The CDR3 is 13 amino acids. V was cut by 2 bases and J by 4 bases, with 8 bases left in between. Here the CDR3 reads CASSLLAGETQYF. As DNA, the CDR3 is TGTGCCAGCAGTTTACTGGCTGGAGAGACCCAGTACTTC.

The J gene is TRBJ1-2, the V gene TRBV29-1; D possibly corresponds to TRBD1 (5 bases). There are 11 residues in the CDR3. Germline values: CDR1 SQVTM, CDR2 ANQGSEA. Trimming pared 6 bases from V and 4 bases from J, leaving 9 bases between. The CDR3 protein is CSVPGGYGYTF. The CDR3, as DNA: TGCAGCGTCCCTGGGGGCTATGGCTACACCTTC.

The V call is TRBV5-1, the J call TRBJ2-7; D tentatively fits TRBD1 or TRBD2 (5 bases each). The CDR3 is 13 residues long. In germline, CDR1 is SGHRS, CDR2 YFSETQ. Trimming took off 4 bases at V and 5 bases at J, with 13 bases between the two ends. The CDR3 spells CASSGDQADEQYF. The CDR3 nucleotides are TGCGCCAGCAGCGGGGACCAGGCAGACGAGCAGTACTTC.

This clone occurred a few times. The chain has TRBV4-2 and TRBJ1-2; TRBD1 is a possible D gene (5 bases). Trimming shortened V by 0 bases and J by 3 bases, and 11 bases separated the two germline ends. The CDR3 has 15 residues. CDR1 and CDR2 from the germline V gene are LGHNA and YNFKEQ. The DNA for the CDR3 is TGTGCCAGCAGCCAAGAGTGGGGGAAGGACTATGGCTACACCTTC. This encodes CASSQEWGKDYGYTF.

CDR3 coding DNA: TGTGCCAGTAGTGTTGGGTGGAGCTCCTATAATTCACCCCTCCACTTT. This sequence encodes CASSVGWSSYNSPLHF. The chain employs TRBV19 and TRBJ1-6; no firm D call. V dropped 5 bases and J dropped 0 bases, with 11 bases sitting between them. This CDR3 is 16 amino acids long. Germline V lookup: CDR1 LNHDA, CDR2 SQIVND (reference sequence).

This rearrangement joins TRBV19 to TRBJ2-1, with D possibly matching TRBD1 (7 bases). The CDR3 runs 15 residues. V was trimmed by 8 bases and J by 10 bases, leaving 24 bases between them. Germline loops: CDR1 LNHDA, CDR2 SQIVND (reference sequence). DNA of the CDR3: TGTGCCAGTTCCCAGGCCAGGGGGGTGGGAAAAGAGCAGTTCTTC. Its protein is CASSQARGVGKEQFF.

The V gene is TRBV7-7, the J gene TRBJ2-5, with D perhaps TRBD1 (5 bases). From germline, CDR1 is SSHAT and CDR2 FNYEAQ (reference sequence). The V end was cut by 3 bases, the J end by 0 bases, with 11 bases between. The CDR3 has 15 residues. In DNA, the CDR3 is TGTGCCAGCAGCTTGGGGCAGGAGAACCAAGAGACCCAGTACTTC. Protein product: CASSLGQENQETQYF.

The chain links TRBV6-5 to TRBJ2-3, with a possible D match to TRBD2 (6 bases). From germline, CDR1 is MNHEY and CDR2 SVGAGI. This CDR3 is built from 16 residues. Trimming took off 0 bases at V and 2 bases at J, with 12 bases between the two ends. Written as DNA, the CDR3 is TGTGCCAGCAGTTACTCTAGCGGAGGGTCCACAGATACGCAGTATTTT. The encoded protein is CASSYSSGGSTDTQYF.

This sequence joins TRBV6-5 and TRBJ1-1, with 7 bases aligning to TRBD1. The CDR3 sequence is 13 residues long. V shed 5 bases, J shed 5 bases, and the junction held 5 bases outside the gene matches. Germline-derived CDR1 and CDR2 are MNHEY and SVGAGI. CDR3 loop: CASSSQGGTEAFF. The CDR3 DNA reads TGTGCCAGCAGTAGCCAGGGGGGGACTGAAGCTTTCTTT.

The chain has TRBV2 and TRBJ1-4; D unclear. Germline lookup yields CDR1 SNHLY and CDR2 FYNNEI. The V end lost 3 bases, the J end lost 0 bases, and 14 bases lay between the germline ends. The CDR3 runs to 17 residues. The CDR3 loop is CASSDSGRGATNEKLFF. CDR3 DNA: TGTGCCAGCAGTGACTCCGGGCGGGGTGCAACTAATGAAAAACTGTTTTTT. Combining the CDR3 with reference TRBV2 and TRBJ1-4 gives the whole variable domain EPEVTQTPSHQVTQMGQEVILRCVPISNHLYFYWYRQILGQKVEFLVSFYNNEISEKSEIFDDQFSVERPDGSNFTLKIRSTKLEDSAMYFCASSDSGRGATNEKLFFGSGTQLSVL.

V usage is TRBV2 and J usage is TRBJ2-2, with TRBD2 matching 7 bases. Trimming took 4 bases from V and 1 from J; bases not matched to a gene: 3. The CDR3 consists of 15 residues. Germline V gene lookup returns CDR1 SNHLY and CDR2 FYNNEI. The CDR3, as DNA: TGTGCCAGCAGTGTGACTAGCCGGAACACCGGGGAGCTGTTTTTT. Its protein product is CASSVTSRNTGELFF.

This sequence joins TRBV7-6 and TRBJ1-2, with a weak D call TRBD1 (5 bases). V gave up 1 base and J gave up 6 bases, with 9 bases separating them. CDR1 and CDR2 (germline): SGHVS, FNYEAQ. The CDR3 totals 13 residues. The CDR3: CASSLGSGNGYTF. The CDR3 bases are TGTGCCAGCAGCTTAGGATCAGGGAATGGCTACACCTTC.

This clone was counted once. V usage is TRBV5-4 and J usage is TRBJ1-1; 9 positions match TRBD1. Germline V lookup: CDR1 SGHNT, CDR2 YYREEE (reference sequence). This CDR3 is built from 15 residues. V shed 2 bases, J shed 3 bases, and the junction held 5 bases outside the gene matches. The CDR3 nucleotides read TGTGCCAGCAGCTTCCCCGGGACAGGGTACACTGAAGCTTTCTTT. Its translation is CASSFPGTGYTEAFF.

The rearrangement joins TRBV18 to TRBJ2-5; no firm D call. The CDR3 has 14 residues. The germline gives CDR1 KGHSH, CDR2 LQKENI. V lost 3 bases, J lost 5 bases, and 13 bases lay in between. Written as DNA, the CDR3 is TGTGCCAGCTCACCCCGAAAGCAAGGGGAGACCCAGTACTTC. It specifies CASSPRKQGETQYF.

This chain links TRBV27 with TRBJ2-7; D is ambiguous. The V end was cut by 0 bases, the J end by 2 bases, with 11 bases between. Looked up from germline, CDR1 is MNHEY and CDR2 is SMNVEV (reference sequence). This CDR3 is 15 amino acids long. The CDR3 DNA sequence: TGTGCCAGCAGTTTATCGGGATTAAGGGCCTACGAGCAGTACTTC. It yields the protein CASSLSGLRAYEQYF.

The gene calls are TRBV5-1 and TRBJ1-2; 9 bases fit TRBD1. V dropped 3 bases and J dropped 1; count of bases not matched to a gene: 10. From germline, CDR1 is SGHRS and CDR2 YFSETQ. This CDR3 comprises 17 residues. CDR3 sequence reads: CASSSAGTGTLNYGYTF. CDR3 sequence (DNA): TGCGCCAGCAGCTCGGCCGGGACAGGGACACTTAACTATGGCTACACCTTC.

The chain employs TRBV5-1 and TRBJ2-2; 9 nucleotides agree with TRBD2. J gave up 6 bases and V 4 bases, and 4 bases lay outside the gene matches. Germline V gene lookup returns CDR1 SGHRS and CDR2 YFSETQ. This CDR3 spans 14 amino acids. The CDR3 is CASSTAGGPGELFF. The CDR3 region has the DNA TGCGCCAGCAGCACGGCGGGAGGGCCCGGGGAGCTGTTTTTT.